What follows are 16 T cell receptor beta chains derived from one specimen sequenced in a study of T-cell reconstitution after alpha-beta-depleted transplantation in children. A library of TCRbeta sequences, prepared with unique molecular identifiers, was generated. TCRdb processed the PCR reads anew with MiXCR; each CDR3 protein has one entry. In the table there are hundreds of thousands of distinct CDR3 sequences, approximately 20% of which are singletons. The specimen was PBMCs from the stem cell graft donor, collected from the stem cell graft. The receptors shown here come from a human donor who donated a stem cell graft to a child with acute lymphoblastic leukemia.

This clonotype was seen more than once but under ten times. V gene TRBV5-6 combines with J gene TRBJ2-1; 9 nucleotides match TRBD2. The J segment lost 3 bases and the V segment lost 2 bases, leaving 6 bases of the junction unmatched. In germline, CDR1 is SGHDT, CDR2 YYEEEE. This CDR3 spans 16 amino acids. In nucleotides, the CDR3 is TGTGCCAGCAGCTTAATGGGACTAGCCAACTACAATGAGCAGTTCTTC. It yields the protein CASSLMGLANYNEQFF.

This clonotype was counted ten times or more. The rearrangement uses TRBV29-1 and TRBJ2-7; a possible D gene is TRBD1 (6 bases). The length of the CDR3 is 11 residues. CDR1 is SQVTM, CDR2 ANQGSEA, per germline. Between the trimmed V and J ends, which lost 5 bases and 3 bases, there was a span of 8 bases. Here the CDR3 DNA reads TGCAGCGTTTACAGGGACTACGAGCAGTACTTC. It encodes CSVYRDYEQYF.

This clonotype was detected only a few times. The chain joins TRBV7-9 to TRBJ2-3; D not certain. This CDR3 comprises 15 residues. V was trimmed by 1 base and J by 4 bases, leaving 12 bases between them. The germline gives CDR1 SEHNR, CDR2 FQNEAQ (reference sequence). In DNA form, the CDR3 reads TGTGCCAGCAGCTTAGTCGAAGAGAGTGCAGATACGCAGTATTTT. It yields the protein CASSLVEESADTQYF.

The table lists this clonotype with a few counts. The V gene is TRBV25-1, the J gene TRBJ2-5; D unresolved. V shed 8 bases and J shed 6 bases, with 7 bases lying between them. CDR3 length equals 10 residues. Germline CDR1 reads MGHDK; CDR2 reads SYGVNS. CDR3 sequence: CASAGKTQYF. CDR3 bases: TGTGCCAGCGCTGGGAAGACCCAGTACTTC.

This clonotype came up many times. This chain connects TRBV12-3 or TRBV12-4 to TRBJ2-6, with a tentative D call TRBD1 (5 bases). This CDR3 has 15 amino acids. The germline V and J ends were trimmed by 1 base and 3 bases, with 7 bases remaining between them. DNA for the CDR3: TGTGCCAGCAGTTTAGTAGGGGATGGGGCCAACGTCCTGACTTTC. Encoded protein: CASSLVGDGANVLTF.

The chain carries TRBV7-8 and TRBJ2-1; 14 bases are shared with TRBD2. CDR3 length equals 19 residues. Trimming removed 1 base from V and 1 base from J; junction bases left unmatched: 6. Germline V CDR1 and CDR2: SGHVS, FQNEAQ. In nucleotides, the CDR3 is TGTGCCAGCAGCTTAGAAGGGGGACTAGCGGGAGATTCCTACAATGAGCAGTTCTTC. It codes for CASSLEGGLAGDSYNEQFF.

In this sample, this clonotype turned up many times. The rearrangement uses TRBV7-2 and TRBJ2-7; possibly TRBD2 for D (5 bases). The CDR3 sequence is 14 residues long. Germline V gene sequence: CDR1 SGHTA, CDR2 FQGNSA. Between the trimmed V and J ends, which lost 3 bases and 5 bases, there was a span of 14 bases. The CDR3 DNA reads TGTGCCAGCAGCTTCCGACTGCCCGGGGACGAGCAGTACTTC. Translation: CASSFRLPGDEQYF.

The chain's CDR3 is CASSWSVGGTQYF. The CDR3 DNA reads TGCGCCAGCAGCTGGTCGGTTGGGGGGACCCAGTACTTC. The chain has TRBV5-1 and TRBJ2-5; D tentatively reads TRBD1 or TRBD2 (5 bases each). The V and J ends lost 3 bases and 7 bases respectively, with 13 bases between them. The V gene's germline CDR1 is SGHRS and CDR2 YFSETQ. The CDR3 sequence is 13 residues long.

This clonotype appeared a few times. DNA for the CDR3: TGTGCCAGCTCCCCCGGCCACGAGACCCAGTACTTC. This sequence encodes CASSPGHETQYF. V is TRBV18 and J is TRBJ2-5, with D uncertain. From germline, CDR1 is KGHSH and CDR2 LQKENI. The V and J ends lost 6 bases and 5 bases respectively, with 10 bases between them. This CDR3 has 12 residues. Supplemented by reference TRBV18 and TRBJ2-5, the full variable domain reads NAGVMQNPRHLVRRRGQEARLRCSPMKGHSHVYWYRQLPEEGLKFMVYLQKENIIDESGMPKERFSAEFPKEGPSILRIQQVVRGDSAAYFCASSPGHETQYFGPGTRLLVL.

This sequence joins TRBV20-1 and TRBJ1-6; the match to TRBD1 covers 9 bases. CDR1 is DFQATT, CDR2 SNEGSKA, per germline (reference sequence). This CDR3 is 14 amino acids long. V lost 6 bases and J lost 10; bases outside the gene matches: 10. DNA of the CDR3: TGCAGTGCCGCCTGGGACAGGGCCGAATCACCCCTCCACTTT. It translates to CSAAWDRAESPLHF.

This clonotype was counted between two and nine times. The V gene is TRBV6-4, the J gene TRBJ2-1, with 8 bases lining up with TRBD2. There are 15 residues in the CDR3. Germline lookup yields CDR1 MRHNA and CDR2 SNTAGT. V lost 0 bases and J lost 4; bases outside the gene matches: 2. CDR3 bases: TGTGCCAGCAGTGACTCTAGCGGGAATTACAATGAGCAGTTCTTC. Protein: CASSDSSGNYNEQFF.

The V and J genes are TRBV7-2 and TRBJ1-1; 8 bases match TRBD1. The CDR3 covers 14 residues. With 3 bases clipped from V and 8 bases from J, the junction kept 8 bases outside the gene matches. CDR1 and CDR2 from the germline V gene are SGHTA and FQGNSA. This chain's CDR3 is CASSFGQGLVEAFF. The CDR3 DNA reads TGTGCCAGCAGCTTCGGACAGGGACTAGTGGAAGCTTTCTTT.

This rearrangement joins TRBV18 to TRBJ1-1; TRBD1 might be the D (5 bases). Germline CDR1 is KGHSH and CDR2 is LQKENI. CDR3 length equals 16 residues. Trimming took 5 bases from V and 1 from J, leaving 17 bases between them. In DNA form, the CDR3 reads TGTGCCAGCTCAGCCGACCAATTGACAGCGAACACTGAAGCTTTCTTT. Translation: CASSADQLTANTEAFF.

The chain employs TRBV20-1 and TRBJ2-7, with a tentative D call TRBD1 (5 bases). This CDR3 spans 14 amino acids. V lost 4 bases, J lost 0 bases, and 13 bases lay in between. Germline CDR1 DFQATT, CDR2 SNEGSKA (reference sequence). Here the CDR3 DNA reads TGCAGTGCTACGCCCACAGGTTCCTCCTACGAGCAGTACTTC. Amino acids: CSATPTGSSYEQYF.

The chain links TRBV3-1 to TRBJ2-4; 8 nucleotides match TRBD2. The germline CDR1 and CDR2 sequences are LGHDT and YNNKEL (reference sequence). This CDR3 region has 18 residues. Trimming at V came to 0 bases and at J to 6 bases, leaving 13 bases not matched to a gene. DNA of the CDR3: TGTGCCAGCAGCCAAGATCCCGAGGTTACTAGCGGCCGAAACATTCAGTACTTC. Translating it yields CASSQDPEVTSGRNIQYF.

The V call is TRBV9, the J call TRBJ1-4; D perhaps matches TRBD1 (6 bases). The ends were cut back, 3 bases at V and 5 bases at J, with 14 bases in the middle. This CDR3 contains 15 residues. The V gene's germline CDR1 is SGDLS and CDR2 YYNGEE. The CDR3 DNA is TGTGCCAGCAGCGGCGGACAGCCACTCAATGAAAAACTGTTTTTT. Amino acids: CASSGGQPLNEKLFF.